This TCR beta chain was captured in a study of early T cells in non-severe SARS-CoV-2 infection. Germline CDR1 SGHKS, CDR2 YYEKEE (reference sequence). This CDR3 has 16 amino acids. With 1 base clipped from V and 8 bases from J, the junction kept 9 bases outside the gene matches. TCRdb reprocessed the 5' RACE reads via MiXCR and lists one record per CDR3 protein. The table has roughly 66,000 distinct CDR3 sequences, roughly 9% seen once. Material: whole blood. The sequence was collected from an adult who was a healthcare worker with PCR-confirmed SARS-CoV-2 infection or an uninfected control (not recorded which). This chain links TRBV5-5 with TRBJ1-4; 9 bases match TRBD1. The CDR3, as DNA: TGTGCCAGCAGCTTGCTGACAGGGGGAAAAATGGAAAAACTGTTTTTT. As protein: CASSLLTGGKMEKLFF. Complete variable domain (other parts from reference TRBV5-5 and TRBJ1-4): DAGVTQSPTHLIKTRGQQVTLRCSPISGHKSVSWYQQVLGQGPQFIFQYYEKEERGRGNFPDRFSARQFPNYSSELNVNALLLGDSALYLCASSLLTGGKMEKLFFGSGTQLSVL.